This entry is about one TCR beta chain. Its antigen target is currently unknown. No much larger clone is present one base from it, and per-base qualities are unavailable. This record belongs to a study of identical twins (dated by TCRdb to the mid-2010s). For context, the study as a whole: To test whether fetal clonotypes persist, this study deep-sequenced TCR alpha and beta repertoires from monozygotic twins, from unrelated adults of various ages, and from cord blood. To rule out contamination, the twin experiments were replicated at different times with different library preparation protocols.

Library preparation employed 5' RACE. Sequencing used an Illumina HiSeq 2000. A universal primer binding site was added through template switching, and the final cDNA carried a unique molecular identifier so that TCR cDNA molecules could be counted accurately. Specific primers in the conserved constant-segment region were used to synthesize first-strand cDNA for TCR alpha and beta chains. To control for contamination, each cDNA library was double barcoded with a SMART-Mk sample barcode plus Illumina barcodes. TruSeq adapter sequences along with Illumina sample barcodes were introduced in two successive PCR steps. The TCR alpha and beta cDNA libraries were sequenced on the Illumina HiSeq platform using custom primers. The published analysis was carried out like this. Unique molecular identifiers were extracted from raw reads with MiGEC, and CDR3 positions were determined with MiXCR. For each individual, recombination models were inferred using an EM algorithm with the repgenHMM and IGoR tools. The tcR package in R was used for shared clonotype analysis, with sharing normalized by the product of cloneset sizes. To study raw recombination free of thymic and clonal selection effects, out-of-frame nonproductive sequences were analyzed. TCRdb took the public reads, trimmed them with fastp at Q25, ran MiXCR for clone calling and kept in-frame beta chains. When rows share a CDR3 protein, they turn into one entry using the most common DNA and genes. TCRdb assigned the V and J calls; the authors' analysis was not used. Across this sample there are about 810,000 distinct CDR3 sequences, with 10% to 15% seen only once. The biggest ten clones account for about 1.5% of the sample.

Every donor in the study was a healthy Caucasian. The twin cohort comprised three pairs of female monozygotic twins, all aged roughly 18 to 29 years. RNA for TCR libraries was isolated from peripheral blood mononuclear cells. General study outcomes and caveats: The excess sharing between twins in beta out-of-frame sequences was weaker because fewer shared sequences reduced the signal-to-noise ratio. Zero-insertion analyses could be partly confounded by invariant T cells such as MAIT and iNKT, though diverse VJ usage argued against such confounding for most clonotypes. Compared with coincidental sharing between unrelated individuals, out-of-frame TCR alpha sequences shared between twins had an excess of sequences with low generation probability. Out-of-frame TCR alpha sharing in monozygotic twins was systematically underestimated by recombination models, whereas sharing between unrelated individuals was in agreement with the recombination models. Conclusions relied on cross-sectional statistical analysis, since the same donors could not be followed over many years. Fewer insertions were carried by abundant cord blood beta clonotypes, a similar but weaker trend appeared in young adult naive repertoires, and no such trend appeared in memory repertoires.

The same data also went into a second study, on yellow fever vaccine responses in identical twins. As that second study puts it: According to the authors, the vaccine-induced T cell response in identical twins seemed to be partly convergent and partly specific to each individual. In the study, vaccine-responding T cell clones were precisely tracked in identical twins.

The TCR sequence derives from a woman under 30 in good health. Sequencing was performed on PBMCs.

CDR3 region: CASSFFHQETQYF. Read as DNA, the sequence is TGTGCCAGCAGTTTTTTCCACCAAGAGACCCAGTACTTC. The chain joins TRBV27 to TRBJ2-5; the D gene identity is not certain. Via the germline V gene (reference sequence), CDR1 is MNHEY and CDR2 SMNVEV. Trimming takes 3 bases from V and 0 bases from J, and the germline ends sit 5 bases apart. The cysteine opens and the phenylalanine closes a CDR3 of 13 amino acids. Solely the CDR3 DNA is kept, with 39 bases framed from the first base.